Shown below are 29 T cell receptor beta chains from a single sample sequenced in a study of CXCR3-negative and CXCR3-positive naive CD8 T cells. Study findings and constraints: The study found more hydrophobic TRB CDR3s in CXCR3-positive naive cells than in CXCR3-negative naive cells.

Antigens of these TCRs are unknown. Through 5' RACE with UMI labels, the TRB cDNA libraries were prepared. From the 5' RACE reads, TCRdb lists one entry per CDR3 protein and no DNA. Its table lists 150,000 or so distinct CDR3 sequences. Material for sequencing was naive CXCR3+ CD8+ T cells from blood. The subset is: CD45RO-CCR7+CD27+CD95- naive CD8+ T cells expressing CXCR3 (TNR3+). These receptors were obtained from a human donor in good health. Some clones in this sample may be carry-over from other donors' samples.

The chain combines TRBV6-5 with TRBJ2-1; TCRdb proposes TRBD1, but this gene call is untestable without DNA. CDR3 size: 15 residues. CDR1 and CDR2 from the germline V gene are MNHEY and SVGAGI. The CDR3 spells CASRPQQGRYNEQFF.

V and J are TRBV11-2 and TRBJ2-4; the D call of TRBD1 rests on TCRdb alone, since no DNA is present to check it. The CDR3 runs to 17 residues. CDR1 and CDR2 (germline): SGHAT, FQNNGV. CDR3: CASSQWGKRLAKNIQYF. The complete variable domain, with remaining parts taken from reference TRBV11-2 and TRBJ2-4, reads EAGVAQSPRYKIIEKRQSVAFWCNPISGHATLYWYQQILGQGPKLLIQFQNNGVVDDSQLPKDRFSAERLKGVDSTLKIQPAKLEDSAVYLCASSQWGKRLAKNIQYFGAGTRLSVL.

The genes are TRBV7-2 and TRBJ2-7; the D gene TCRdb calls, TRBD2, cannot be checked with no DNA. Germline CDR1 SGHTA, CDR2 FQGNSA. The CDR3 contains 13 residues. CDR3 amino acids: CASSSGLAYEQYF.

The CDR3 protein is CASSQRLGSAYGYTF. The rearrangement links TRBV4-1 to TRBJ1-2. Germline V gene data show CDR1 as MGHRA and CDR2 as YSYEKL. There are 15 residues in the CDR3.

This sequence joins TRBV4-1 and TRBJ2-5. The germline CDR1 and CDR2 sequences are MGHRA and YSYEKL. CDR3 size: 11 residues. This chain's CDR3 is CASSQAEAQYF.

V is TRBV19 and J is TRBJ1-1. This CDR3 is 13 amino acids long. Per the germline V gene, CDR1 is LNHDA and CDR2 is SQIVND (reference sequence). CDR3 sequence reads: CASVFSGNTEAFF.

The chain couples TRBV7-2 to TRBJ1-1. Germline assignment: CDR1 SGHTA and CDR2 FQGNSA. The CDR3 is 15 residues long. The CDR3: CASSLVPYMNTEAFF.

The V and J genes are TRBV6-5 and TRBJ2-2. The CDR3 extends over 13 amino acids. Per the germline V gene, CDR1 is MNHEY and CDR2 is SVGAGI. CDR3 sequence: CASSFKNTGELFF.

The chain combines TRBV7-6 with TRBJ2-7. CDR1 and CDR2 (germline): SGHVS, FNYEAQ. This CDR3 comprises 15 residues. The chain's CDR3 is CASSLEQGNTYEQYF.

This chain links TRBV12-3 or TRBV12-4 with TRBJ2-7; absent DNA, TCRdb's TRBD1 call cannot be checked. The CDR3 length is 12 residues. This CDR3 is CASGDQGYEQYF.

The chain recombines TRBV29-1 with TRBJ2-1; the TRBD2 assignment by TCRdb is unverifiable without DNA. The CDR3 is made up of 18 amino acids. From germline, CDR1 is SQVTM and CDR2 ANQGSEA. The CDR3 sequence is CSALPGPSGRAEGNEQFF.

This chain links TRBV7-2 with TRBJ2-7. This CDR3 region has 11 residues. From germline, CDR1 is SGHTA and CDR2 FQGNSA. The CDR3 protein is CASILLYEQYF.

The V and J genes are TRBV2 and TRBJ1-1; the TCRdb D gene call, TRBD1, has no DNA to confirm it. CDR1 SNHLY and CDR2 FYNNEI come from the germline V gene. This CDR3 spans 16 amino acids. The CDR3: CASSEWIQVMNTEAFF.

The V call is TRBV7-9, the J call TRBJ1-5; TCRdb's D call, TRBD1, is unchecked because there is no DNA. This CDR3 has 14 amino acids. Germline CDR1 reads SEHNR; CDR2 reads FQNEAQ (reference sequence). The CDR3 region is CASRDTGVGQPQHF.

The chain joins TRBV6-6 to TRBJ2-3; TCRdb gives TRBD2 as the D gene, but with no DNA this cannot be confirmed. The CDR3 consists of 14 residues. Germline V gene data show CDR1 as MNHNY and CDR2 as SVGAGI (reference sequence). CDR3 in amino acids: CASARLAVTDTQYF.

The chain joins TRBV7-9 to TRBJ1-2. CDR1 is SEHNR and CDR2 is FQNEAQ in the germline V gene (reference sequence). There are 14 residues in the CDR3. The CDR3 is CASSLGSALYGYTF.

The genes are TRBV29-1 and TRBJ2-7; the D call of TRBD2 rests on TCRdb alone, since no DNA is present to check it. Germline loops: CDR1 SQVTM, CDR2 ANQGSEA. This CDR3 comprises 13 residues. CDR3: CSVWTSGPYEQYF.

The V call is TRBV7-3, the J call TRBJ2-1; checking the TCRdb D call of TRBD2 is not possible without DNA. CDR1 is SGHTA, CDR2 FQGTGA, per germline. The CDR3 totals 16 residues. The CDR3 protein is CASSPRLAGGPNEQFF.

The J gene is TRBJ2-7, the V gene TRBV10-3; TCRdb outputs TRBD1, but without DNA this stays unchecked. Germline V gives CDR1 ENHRY, CDR2 SYGVKD. CDR3 length: 12 amino acids. CDR3: CAISSGGYEQYF.

CDR3 protein: CASNRVRTNEKLFF. V and J are TRBV2 and TRBJ1-4; the TCRdb D gene call, TRBD1, has no DNA to confirm it. The germline V gene has CDR1 SNHLY and CDR2 FYNNEI. The length of the CDR3 is 14 residues.

CDR3 protein: CASSGPTGQNNEKLFF. The chain joins TRBV9 to TRBJ1-4; the D call of TRBD1 rests on TCRdb alone, since no DNA is present to check it. The germline V gene encodes CDR1 SGDLS and CDR2 YYNGEE. The CDR3 spans 16 residues.

The chain has TRBV29-1 and TRBJ2-3; the D call of TRBD2 rests on TCRdb alone, since no DNA is present to check it. Germline CDR1 is SQVTM and CDR2 is ANQGSEA. The length of the CDR3 is 16 residues. The CDR3: CSVVALSSGGPDTQYF.

The chain recombines TRBV12-3 or TRBV12-4 with TRBJ1-4. The CDR3 extends over 14 amino acids. This CDR3 reads CASSLADRLGKLFF.

The chain links TRBV7-2 to TRBJ2-3. Germline values: CDR1 SGHTA, CDR2 FQGNSA. This CDR3 region has 15 residues. CDR3 sequence: CASSLVDPVTDTQYF.

The chain is built from TRBV14 and TRBJ2-7; TCRdb's D call, TRBD1, is unchecked because there is no DNA. Germline V gene lookup returns CDR1 SGHDN and CDR2 FVKESK. The CDR3 is made up of 15 amino acids. The CDR3 sequence: CASSQVGGQTYEQYF.

The chain uses TRBV6-5 and TRBJ2-5; the TCRdb call, TRBD1, lacks DNA for checking. This CDR3 has 16 amino acids. The V gene's germline CDR1 is MNHEY and CDR2 SVGAGI. CDR3 in amino acids: CASSYSIAQGQETQYF.

The chain uses TRBV5-4 and TRBJ2-7; the D call from TCRdb, TRBD1, cannot be confirmed without DNA. Germline V gene lookup returns CDR1 SGHNT and CDR2 YYREEE (reference sequence). The CDR3 spans 15 residues. The CDR3 spells CASSLSGNTGYEQYF.

The chain links TRBV29-1 to TRBJ1-2. The CDR3 sequence is 13 residues long. Germline CDR1 and CDR2: SQVTM and ANQGSEA. This CDR3 reads CSVEDDGNYGYTF.

This chain connects TRBV7-9 to TRBJ1-1; TCRdb designates TRBD1, a call that cannot be tested without DNA. The V gene's germline CDR1 is SEHNR and CDR2 FQNEAQ (reference sequence). The CDR3 contains 15 residues. The chain's CDR3 is CASSLLGTENTEAFF. Together with reference TRBV7-9 and TRBJ1-1, the CDR3 gives the full variable domain: DTGVSQNPRHKITKRGQNVTFRCDPISEHNRLYWYRQTLGQGPEFLTYFQNEAQLEKSRLLSDRFSAERPKGSFSTLEIQRTEQGDSAMYLCASSLLGTENTEAFFGQGTRLTVV.